This T cell receptor beta chain derives from a study of identical twins. This clonotype was seen a handful of times. Its target is not known. Germline values: CDR1 DFQATT, CDR2 SNEGSKA (reference sequence). Deletions cut 2 bases from V and 0 bases from J, with 7 bases between. CDR3 length: 14 amino acids. Template switching added a universal primer site, and cDNA bore unique molecular identifiers. From the 5' RACE reads, TCRdb called clonotypes with MiXCR, one entry per CDR3 protein. This table has about 220,000 distinct CDR3 sequences, approximately 9% appearing once. Study-level points and caveats: Cross-sectional statistics, not tracking of the same donors, supported the conclusions. Out-of-frame alpha sequences common to twins exhibited a surplus of low generation probability. Zero-insertion results could be subject to partial confounding by invariant MAIT and iNKT cells.

This TCR derives from a woman between 18 and 30 years old in good health. V is TRBV20-1 and J is TRBJ2-2; D not resolved. The sequenced material came from memory (CD45RO+) T cells sorted from blood. The CDR3 DNA is TGCAGTGCTAGACGGGCTACGAACACCGGGGAGCTGTTTTTT. The encoded protein is CSARRATNTGELFF.